This T cell receptor beta chain stems from a study of blood T cell repertoires in COVID-19. Study-level information: The samples span acute and convalescent COVID-19 from the United States, Italy and Spain. The analysed material was cDNA or gDNA that came from T cells, B-cell-depleted T cells, or PBMCs.

Enrolment of Seattle patients took place during active infection, and they were followed longitudinally. Germline loops: CDR1 SGHTA, CDR2 FQGNSA. V shed 5 bases and J 8 bases; nucleotides not matched to a gene: 13. The CDR3 has 15 residues. Generated by immunoSEQ multiplex PCR, the TCRdb table keeps only in-frame clones and is missing some. The repertoire includes around 400,000 clones, 80% to 90% of them detected once, and 2.3% sits in the top ten. Sequenced input: peripheral blood. The clonotype comes from a woman aged 60-70 years with COVID-19, enrolled during active disease. This sequence joins TRBV7-2 and TRBJ2-3, with 7 bases fitting TRBD2. In DNA, the CDR3 is TGTGCCAGCAGCCCCCGAACTAGCGACTGGGGTACGCAGTATTTT. It specifies CASSPRTSDWGTQYF.